One and the same sample provided the 17 T cell receptor beta chains below, sequenced in a study of PD-1 blockade in classical Hodgkin lymphoma. Time point noted: cycle 4 day 1 (C4D1), after around six weeks of nivolumab. Each of the patients experienced relapse following autologous stem cell transplantation, and their brentuximab vedotin exposure differed. Only in-frame clones appear in the TCRdb table, and some are missing; sequencing was by immunoSEQ multiplex PCR. The repertoire holds tens of thousands of clones, with roughly 76% as singletons. Sample: peripheral blood mononuclear cells (PBMCs), taken before the fourth cycle of nivolumab. These receptors were collected from a human donor with classical Hodgkin lymphoma.

This clone came up a few times. V and J are TRBV29-1 and TRBJ2-1, with 13 bases aligning to TRBD2. The CDR3 is 15 residues long. Germline V gene lookup returns CDR1 SQVTM and CDR2 ANQGSEA. Germline trimming cut 0 bases from V and 7 bases from J; bases unmatched to any gene: 3. This CDR3 is CSVEEGLAGSNEQFF. Written as DNA, the CDR3 is TGCAGCGTTGAAGAGGGACTAGCGGGGTCAAATGAGCAGTTCTTC.

In this sample, this clone turned up a few times. The chain has TRBV30 and TRBJ1-1; D call uncertain. Germline V lookup: CDR1 GTSNPN, CDR2 SVGIG (reference sequence). V dropped 5 bases and J dropped 0 bases, with 13 bases sitting between them. The length of the CDR3 is 14 residues. This chain's CDR3 is CAWFPGIMNTEAFF. The CDR3 DNA reads as TGTGCCTGGTTCCCCGGGATCATGAACACTGAAGCTTTCTTT. Full variable domain (missing parts from reference TRBV30 and TRBJ1-1): SQTIHQWPATLVQPVGSPLSLECTVEGTSNPNLYWYRQAAGRGLQLLFYSVGIGQISSEVPQNLSASRPQDRQFILSSKKLLLSDSGFYLCAWFPGIMNTEAFFGQGTRLTVV.

V and J are TRBV7-2 and TRBJ2-7; tentatively, D is TRBD2 (5 bases). This CDR3 is built from 11 residues. Between the trimmed V and J ends, which lost 3 bases and 7 bases, there was a span of 7 bases. Germline values: CDR1 SGHTA, CDR2 FQGNSA. The CDR3 loop is CASSFSVEQYF. Written as DNA, the CDR3 is TGTGCCAGCAGCTTTAGCGTTGAGCAGTACTTC.

This sequence joins TRBV30 and TRBJ2-7; 7 bases align to TRBD2. With 0 bases clipped from V and 7 bases from J, the junction kept 6 bases outside the gene matches. The germline V gene encodes CDR1 GTSNPN and CDR2 SVGIG (reference sequence). The CDR3 is 13 residues long. This chain's CDR3 is CAWSVAGEREQYF. For the CDR3, the DNA is TGTGCCTGGAGTGTCGCGGGAGAGAGAGAGCAGTACTTC.

This clone is judged medium-sized (0.01 to 0.1%). The chain joins TRBV7-9 to TRBJ2-7; maybe TRBD1 (5 bases). Trimming pared 11 bases from V and 2 bases from J, leaving 13 bases between. The CDR3 length is 12 residues. CDR1 and CDR2 from the germline V gene are SEHNR and FQNEAQ (reference sequence). The CDR3 nucleotides are TGTGCCGGATCAGCAGGGACCTACGAGCAGTACTTC. Its translation is CAGSAGTYEQYF.

The rearrangement links TRBV27 to TRBJ2-3; no reliable D call. The CDR3 consists of 13 residues. CDR1 is MNHEY, CDR2 SMNVEV, per germline (reference sequence). V was cut by 2 bases and J by 1 base, with 4 bases left in between. Here the CDR3 reads CASSLLGTDTQYF. The CDR3 region has the DNA TGTGCCAGCAGTTTACTGGGCACAGATACGCAGTATTTT.

This chain links TRBV27 with TRBJ2-1; D remains unclear. V lost 8 bases and J 0 bases, leaving 20 bases between the germline ends. The CDR3 runs 17 residues. Germline assignment: CDR1 MNHEY and CDR2 SMNVEV (reference sequence). CDR3 DNA sequence: TGTGCCAGCTTGGGGTTCATTGCGGACGGCTCCTACAATGAGCAGTTCTTC. It yields the protein CASLGFIADGSYNEQFF.

The count of this clone is one. The V call is TRBV21-1, the J call TRBJ1-4. TRBV21-1 is termed a pseudogene. This CDR3 has 21 residues. CDR3 residues: CASSKRSPREELLSTNEKLFF. CDR3 DNA sequence: TGTGCCAGCAGCAAACGTTCCCCCCGGGAAGAACTACTCTCGACTAATGAAAAACTGTTTTTT.

This clone was detected only once. The chain combines TRBV4-3 with TRBJ1-2, with D possibly being TRBD1 (5 bases). V was pared by 0 bases and J by 12 bases, with 20 bases between. Germline V gives CDR1 LGHNA, CDR2 YSLEER. This CDR3 region has 15 residues. The CDR3 sequence: CASSQEKEWDLGHTF. The CDR3 bases are TGCGCCAGCAGCCAAGAGAAAGAGTGGGACTTAGGGCACACCTTC.

This clone was counted between two and nine times. This sequence joins TRBV6-6 and TRBJ1-1, with D possibly being TRBD1 (5 bases). CDR3 length: 12 residues. Looked up from germline, CDR1 is MNHNY and CDR2 is SVGAGI (reference sequence). V lost 6 bases, J lost 1 base, and 6 bases lay in between. The CDR3 sequence: CASSTGNTEAFF. In DNA form, the CDR3 reads TGTGCCAGCAGCACAGGGAACACTGAAGCTTTCTTT.

This sequence joins TRBV28 and TRBJ1-2; 10 positions agree with TRBD1. Per the germline V gene, CDR1 is MDHEN and CDR2 is SYDVKM. J was trimmed by 4 bases and V by 7 bases; bases with no gene match: 9. The CDR3 has 15 amino acids. In nucleotides, the CDR3 is TGTGCCAGCACCCCCCAGACAGGGGGCTTCTATGGCTACACCTTC. Protein product: CASTPQTGGFYGYTF.

The chain links TRBV19 to TRBJ2-3; D call uncertain. The length of the CDR3 is 12 residues. Trimming shortened V by 6 bases and J by 3 bases, and 7 bases separated the two germline ends. Germline loops: CDR1 LNHDA, CDR2 SQIVND (reference sequence). The CDR3 sequence: CASSQYTDTQYF. The DNA for the CDR3 is TGTGCCAGTAGCCAATATACAGATACGCAGTATTTT.

The chain links TRBV11-1 to TRBJ2-2; possible D gene TRBD1, 6 bases. From germline, CDR1 is SGHAT and CDR2 FQDESV (reference sequence). V was pared by 4 bases and J by 4 bases, with 10 bases between. There are 14 residues in the CDR3. For the CDR3, the DNA is TGTGCCAGCAGCTCCGGGACATTCACCGGGGAGCTGTTTTTT. This codes for CASSSGTFTGELFF.

This clone is classed as medium-sized. The chain employs TRBV28 and TRBJ1-1; the D gene is possibly TRBD1 (6 bases). CDR1 MDHEN and CDR2 SYDVKM come from the germline V gene. Trimming cost V 6 bases and J 7 bases, with 15 bases left between them. CDR3 length: 13 residues. This CDR3 is CASSPGPGDEAFF. In DNA form, the CDR3 reads TGTGCCAGCAGCCCCGGGCCAGGGGATGAAGCTTTCTTT.

Notes on this clone: The CDR3 carries no conserved terminal phenylalanine or tryptophan, so it likely arises from a read error. It is unclear where the CDR3 begins or ends on the DNA, so no DNA is shown, and the CDR3 is as TCRdb lists it. The chain links TRBV28 to TRBJ2-7; no check of the table's D call, TRBD1, against the DNA was made. Germline V gives CDR1 MDHEN, CDR2 SYDVKM. A total of 11 residues make up the CDR3, ends included. CDR3 amino acids: CASSRSGPGPI.

The chain carries TRBV28 and TRBJ2-7; D remains unclear. Germline loops: CDR1 MDHEN, CDR2 SYDVKM. CDR3 length: 12 residues. Trimming shortened V by 3 bases and J by 7 bases, and 10 bases separated the two germline ends. Here the CDR3 reads CASSLNTREQYF. The CDR3 DNA reads as TGTGCCAGCAGTTTGAACACCCGGGAGCAGTACTTC. Combining the CDR3 with reference TRBV28 and TRBJ2-7 gives the whole variable domain DVKVTQSSRYLVKRTGEKVFLECVQDMDHENMFWYRQDPGLGLRLIYFSYDVKMKEKGDIPEGYSVSREKKERFSLILESASTNQTSMYLCASSLNTREQYFGPGTRLTVT.

This clone has more than one count but fewer than ten. The chain employs TRBV7-3 and TRBJ2-4; 10 nucleotides line up with TRBD1. Germline CDR1 and CDR2: SGHTA and FQGTGA. The junction had 4 bases not matched to a gene; V was cut back by 0 bases and J by 8 bases. The CDR3 is 15 amino acids. The CDR3, as DNA: TGTGCCAGCAGCTTAACGGGCGGGACAGGGGACATTCAGTACTTC. Protein product: CASSLTGGTGDIQYF.